These T cell receptor beta chains were read from a single sample in a study of cytomegalovirus exposure and HLA in healthy donors. Profiling relied on immunoSEQ multiplex PCR, and the TCRdb table lists in-frame clones only, not all of them. The data hold roughly 330,000 clones, with roughly 87% observed a single time. Sequencing was done on a sample of PBMCs. These TCRs come from a woman aged 25 to 39 in good health and CMV-seropositive. The CDR3 runs from the conserved cysteine through the conserved F or W. D genes are given only for firm matches. Some rows have no size entry. The others give once, few or many, or a class for an expanded clone.

D gene	V gene	J gene	clone size	CDR3 DNA	CDR3 protein
TRBD1	TRBV7-9	TRBJ2-7	-	TGTGCCAGCAGCTCCGGGACAGCACCCTCCTACGAGCAGTACTTC	CASSSGTAPSYEQYF
-	TRBV27	TRBJ2-1	once	TGTGCCAGCAGTTTAATTCTTGGCTCCTACAATGAGCAGTTCTTC	CASSLILGSYNEQFF
-	TRBV13	TRBJ2-3	once	TGTGCCAGCAGCGAGGGACTTGGCACAGATACGCAGTATTTT	CASSEGLGTDTQYF
-	TRBV28	TRBJ2-7	-	TGTGCCAGCACTCTTTCGTACACCACCTCCTACGAGCAGTACTTC	CASTLSYTTSYEQYF
-	TRBV27	TRBJ2-3	-	TGTGCCAGCAGTTTACGGCTTTTCACAGATACGCAGTATTTT	CASSLRLFTDTQYF
TRBD2	TRBV7-6	TRBJ2-5	-	TGTGCCAGCAGCTCAAATAGCGGGGCGAGGGAGACCCAGTACTTC	CASSSNSGARETQYF
TRBD1	TRBV15	TRBJ1-5	-	TGTGCCACCAGCAGAGGCGGGACAGGGAGTAGGTTCGATCAGCCCCAGCATTTT	CATSRGGTGSRFDQPQHF
TRBD1	TRBV28	TRBJ1-1	-	TGTGCCAGCAGACCCCCCGGGACAGTCTCTGAAGCTTTCTTT	CASRPPGTVSEAFF
-	TRBV2	TRBJ1-2	-	TGTGCCAGCAGTGAAGGGACAAACCTTAACTATGGCTACACCTTC	CASSEGTNLNYGYTF
-	TRBV6-5	TRBJ1-1	once	TGTGCCAGCAGTTACTCCGGCAGAACGAACACTGAAGCTTTCTTT	CASSYSGRTNTEAFF
-	TRBV30	TRBJ2-3	-	TGTGCCTGGAGTTCGGGAGAAACAGATACGCAGTATTTT	CAWSSGETDTQYF
TRBD2	TRBV4-3	TRBJ2-7	-	TGCGCCAGCAGCCAAGATAGTCGGGGGGACTACGAGCAGTACTTC	CASSQDSRGDYEQYF
TRBD2	TRBV5-1	TRBJ2-7	-	TGCGCCAGCAGCGTACTAGCGGGAGGACCCTACGAGCAGTACTTC	CASSVLAGGPYEQYF
-	TRBV2	TRBJ1-2	-	TGTGCCAGCAGTGCAAACCCGTTTGGCATGGACAGCTATGGCTACACCTTC	CASSANPFGMDSYGYTF
-	TRBV27	TRBJ2-7	-	TGTGCCAGCAGTTTATTCGGTGTGGGGTACGAGCAGTACTTC	CASSLFGVGYEQYF
-	TRBV5-1	TRBJ2-3	-	TGCGCCAGCAGCCTAACTGATTGGACAGATACGCAGTATTTT	CASSLTDWTDTQYF
-	TRBV5-1	TRBJ1-4	-	TGCGCCAGCAGCTTGACGGGGCCTAATGAAAAACTGTTTTTT	CASSLTGPNEKLFF
-	TRBV25-1	TRBJ2-1	-	TGTGCCAGCAGCAACCTCGGAGTCACCTCCTACAATGAGCAGTTCTTC	CASSNLGVTSYNEQFF
-	TRBV28	TRBJ2-3	-	TGTGCCAGCAGACAAGACGGCACAGATACGCAGTATTTT	CASRQDGTDTQYF
-	TRBV30	TRBJ1-2	-	TGTGCCTGGAGTGTAACGGGTGGCTACACCTTC	CAWSVTGGYTF
-	TRBV7-9	TRBJ2-6	-	TGTGCCAGCAGCTTAGCTGGGGCCAACGTCCTGACTTTC	CASSLAGANVLTF
-	TRBV19	TRBJ1-2	-	TGTGCCAGTACCCGGGACACTAACTATGGCTACACCTTC	CASTRDTNYGYTF
-	TRBV28	TRBJ2-3	-	TGTGCCAGCAGTTTACTCCTAGATACGCAGTATTTT	CASSLLLDTQYF
-	TRBV11-2	TRBJ2-3	-	TGTGCCAGCAGCTTAGATAATACGCAGTATTTT	CASSLDNTQYF
-	TRBV7-2	TRBJ2-7	-	TGTGCCAGCAGCCCTATGGTGGCGAGCAACGAGCAGTACTTC	CASSPMVASNEQYF
TRBD2	TRBV5-6	TRBJ2-3	-	TGTGCCAGCCTAGCGCTAGCGGGGGGCACAGATACGCAGTATTTT	CASLALAGGTDTQYF
TRBD1	TRBV9	TRBJ2-4	-	TGTGCCAGCAGCGTAAATGGACAGGGGGCTGATATTCAGTACTTC	CASSVNGQGADIQYF
TRBD2	TRBV2	TRBJ2-3	-	TGTACCATGGAAGGGACTAGCGGGATGTCAGATACGCAGTATTTT	CTMEGTSGMSDTQYF
-	TRBV25-1	TRBJ1-4	-	TGTGCCAGCAGTGAGCGGTATGAAAAACTGTTTTTT	CASSERYEKLFF
TRBD1	TRBV4-1	TRBJ2-7	-	TGCGCCAGCAGCCAAGTCAGCCCAGGGGGCGGCGAGCAGTACTTC	CASSQVSPGGGEQYF
TRBD2	TRBV2	TRBJ2-1	-	TGTGCCAGCAGTGAAGCGGGACTAGCGGGACACAATGAGCAGTTCTTC	CASSEAGLAGHNEQFF
-	TRBV9	TRBJ2-5	-	TGTGCCAGCAGCGTAAGGGGTTTCGAAGAGACCCAGTACTTC	CASSVRGFEETQYF
-	TRBV15	TRBJ1-5	-	TGTGCCACCAGCAGAGTTGGCCAGGGTGGGGTCCTTAATCAGCCCCAGCATTTT	CATSRVGQGGVLNQPQHF
-	TRBV7-9	TRBJ1-1	-	TGTGCCAGCAGCCCCCTCTACAGGGTGACCACTGAAGCTTTCTTT	CASSPLYRVTTEAFF
-	TRBV7-3	TRBJ2-3	-	TGTGCCAGCAGCTTAGCAGGGGTCGATACGCAGTATTTT	CASSLAGVDTQYF
-	TRBV14	TRBJ2-7	-	TGTGCCAGCAGCCAAGATGGCGGTTACGAGCAGTACTTC	CASSQDGGYEQYF
TRBD1	TRBV4-3	TRBJ1-2	-	TGCGCCAGCAGCCCAGGGGGGGATCTAATTTATGGCTACACCTTC	CASSPGGDLIYGYTF
TRBD2	TRBV11-2	TRBJ2-7	-	TGTGCCAGCAGCTTAGGGACGGGAGGACCCTACGAGCAGTACTTC	CASSLGTGGPYEQYF